This TCR beta chain is drawn from a study of blood T cell repertoires in COVID-19. The repertoire was sequenced with immunoSEQ multiplex PCR; TCRdb's copy has only in-frame clones and lacks some. The sample has hundreds of thousands of clones, around 92% seen once; the top ten hold around 3%. CDR1 SGHKS and CDR2 YYEKEE come from the germline V gene (reference sequence). This CDR3 has 15 residues. The V end lost 0 bases, the J end lost 5 bases, and 12 bases lay between the germline ends. The clonotype originates from a woman in her thirties with COVID-19, enrolled during active disease. This chain uses TRBV5-5 with TRBJ1-5; D gene ambiguous. Input material: peripheral blood. In DNA, the CDR3 is TGTGCCAGCAGCTTGGGACAAGGGAGGGATCAGCCCCAGCATTTT. Its translation: CASSLGQGRDQPQHF. The variable domain in full, completed from reference TRBV5-5 and TRBJ1-5, reads DAGVTQSPTHLIKTRGQQVTLRCSPISGHKSVSWYQQVLGQGPQFIFQYYEKEERGRGNFPDRFSARQFPNYSSELNVNALLLGDSALYLCASSLGQGRDQPQHFGDGTRLSIL.